The 21 T cell receptor beta chains reported below all come from one sample, sequenced in a study of blood T cells in healthy people across ages. PCR was performed a second time for about 6 to 12 cycles using a sample-barcoded 5' primer and a J-beta primer mix. TCRdb recomputed calls from the 5' RACE reads with MiXCR, one row per CDR3 protein. The table records roughly 1,800,000 distinct CDR3 sequences, around 50% of them present only once. Sequencing was performed on blood. Receptors originate from a woman aged 40 to 49 in good health.

This clonotype was picked up a small number of times. The rearrangement uses TRBV4-2 and TRBJ2-1, with 10 bases aligning to TRBD2. With 3 bases clipped from V and 6 bases from J, the junction kept 11 bases outside the gene matches. The V gene's germline CDR1 is LGHNA and CDR2 YNFKEQ. The CDR3 covers 17 residues. The CDR3 is CASSHYQRGGQGNEQFF. CDR3 sequence (DNA): TGTGCCAGCAGCCATTACCAGCGGGGGGGCCAGGGCAATGAGCAGTTCTTC.

The chain employs TRBV5-1 and TRBJ1-6; tentatively, D is TRBD1 (6 bases). CDR3 size: 13 residues. Trimming took off 4 bases at V and 15 bases at J, with 17 bases between the two ends. CDR1 SGHRS and CDR2 YFSETQ come from the germline V gene. The CDR3 DNA sequence: TGCGCCAGCAGCACCCGGACAACAGGGATCCTCCACTTT. Its protein product is CASSTRTTGILHF.

This chain links TRBV6-1 with TRBJ2-5, with D perhaps given as TRBD1 or TRBD2 (5 bases each). Germline lookup yields CDR1 MNHNS and CDR2 SASEGT. The length of the CDR3 is 15 residues. V was pared by 4 bases and J by 2 bases, with 14 bases between. This CDR3 reads CASSGQGGGQETQYF. The CDR3 DNA reads as TGTGCCAGCAGTGGTCAGGGTGGGGGACAAGAGACCCAGTACTTC.

This clonotype has a handful of counts. This sequence joins TRBV2 and TRBJ2-3; D perhaps matches TRBD2 (6 bases). V was trimmed by 8 bases and J by 4 bases, leaving 16 bases between them. This CDR3 is 14 amino acids long. Germline values: CDR1 SNHLY, CDR2 FYNNEI. CDR3 bases: TGTGCCAGCCTCGGGTTACTAGCTTCAGATACGCAGTATTTT. Translated, it gives CASLGLLASDTQYF.

The chain combines TRBV13 with TRBJ2-7; the match to TRBD1 covers 9 bases. V lost 5 bases, J lost 3 bases, and 8 bases stayed unmatched. CDR1 and CDR2 from the germline V gene are PRHDT and FYEKMQ (reference sequence). The CDR3 loop spans 15 amino acids. The CDR3 loop is CASSEGPGQGYEQYF. The CDR3 nucleotides are TGTGCCAGCAGCGAAGGGCCGGGACAGGGCTACGAGCAGTACTTC.

In this sample, this clonotype turned up once. This chain links TRBV6-2 or TRBV6-3 with TRBJ1-6; weak D call: TRBD1 (6 bases). V was pared by 5 bases and J by 8 bases, with 10 bases between. This CDR3 has 13 residues. In germline, CDR1 is MNHEY, CDR2 SVGEGT. The CDR3 bases are TGTGCCAGCAGTGCCGGGACATATTCACCCCTCCACTTT. The encoded protein is CASSAGTYSPLHF.

This clonotype turned up a few times. The chain links TRBV14 to TRBJ2-1; TRBD2 aligns across 7 bases. After removal of 2 bases from V and 3 bases from J, the junction contained 7 bases not matched to a gene. CDR3 length equals 16 residues. From germline, CDR1 is SGHDN and CDR2 FVKESK. The CDR3 here is CASSQSPSGNYNEQFF. As DNA, the CDR3 is TGTGCCAGCAGCCAATCGCCTAGCGGAAACTACAATGAGCAGTTCTTC.

This clonotype has only a few counts. This sequence joins TRBV4-2 and TRBJ1-5; D gene uncertain. With 4 bases removed from V and 2 bases from J, the gap between germline ends came to 12 bases. Germline CDR1 LGHNA, CDR2 YNFKEQ. CDR3 length: 15 residues. CDR3 residues: CASSPRGKGNQPQHF. The CDR3 DNA reads TGTGCCAGCAGCCCTCGTGGGAAGGGCAATCAGCCCCAGCATTTT.

This clonotype was counted a few times. The chain carries TRBV28 and TRBJ1-4, with D unclear. Trimming cost V 2 bases and J 8 bases, with 15 bases left between them. This CDR3 region has 15 residues. Germline V gives CDR1 MDHEN, CDR2 SYDVKM. For the CDR3, the DNA is TGTGCCAGCAGTTTACAGGCGGCTAGCGCAGAAAAACTGTTTTTT. This translates into CASSLQAASAEKLFF. Variable domain in full (rest from reference TRBV28 and TRBJ1-4): DVKVTQSSRYLVKRTGEKVFLECVQDMDHENMFWYRQDPGLGLRLIYFSYDVKMKEKGDIPEGYSVSREKKERFSLILESASTNQTSMYLCASSLQAASAEKLFFGSGTQLSVL.

The chain employs TRBV6-1 and TRBJ2-3, with a possible D match to TRBD2 (6 bases). V lost 11 bases to trimming and J lost 6 bases, with 6 bases between them. This CDR3 has 9 amino acids. Germline CDR1 is MNHNS and CDR2 is SASEGT. The CDR3 sequence: CAGGDTQYF. The CDR3 DNA reads TGTGCCGGGGGGGATACGCAGTATTTT.

Concerning this clonotype itself: A much larger clone differs by one base, so this may be a read error. This sequence joins TRBV7-8 and TRBJ2-7, with a tentative D call TRBD2 (6 bases). The CDR3 totals 14 residues. The germline V gene encodes CDR1 SGHVS and CDR2 FQNEAQ. Trimming took off 1 base at V and 4 bases at J, with 11 bases between the two ends. The CDR3 DNA reads TGTGCCAGCAGCTTAGGGCTAGCGCAGTACGAGCAGTACTTC. Protein: CASSLGLAQYEQYF.

In its sample, this clonotype was seen a few times. The gene calls are TRBV27 and TRBJ1-1, with 9 bases aligning to TRBD1. Germline loops: CDR1 MNHEY, CDR2 SMNVEV (reference sequence). V was pared by 1 base and J by 0 bases, with 15 bases of the junction left unmatched. The length of the CDR3 is 20 residues. The CDR3 region is CASSLWNMWGQGFLNTEAFF. In nucleotides, the CDR3 is TGTGCCAGCAGTTTATGGAATATGTGGGGACAGGGCTTTTTGAACACTGAAGCTTTCTTT.

V usage is TRBV6-2 or TRBV6-3 and J usage is TRBJ2-7, with TRBD2 identical over 7 bases. This CDR3 contains 15 residues. Germline V gene sequence: CDR1 MNHEY, CDR2 SVGEGT. With V trimmed by 5 bases and J by 0 bases, 7 bases remained unmatched. CDR3: CASSGRGSLSYEQYF. The CDR3 DNA reads TGTGCCAGCAGTGGCCGCGGGAGCCTCTCCTACGAGCAGTACTTC.

The rearrangement uses TRBV7-2 and TRBJ2-1; 7 bases are shared with TRBD2. The CDR3 extends over 15 amino acids. Trimming removed 5 bases from V and 6 bases from J; junction bases left unmatched: 10. Looked up from germline, CDR1 is SGHTA and CDR2 is FQGNSA. The CDR3 region has the DNA TGTGCCAGCAGCCTGGGTGGGGCTAGCGGCAATGAGCAGTTCTTC. Amino acid sequence: CASSLGGASGNEQFF.

The chain is built from TRBV7-2 and TRBJ2-1; 7 nucleotides agree with TRBD2. Germline CDR1 reads SGHTA; CDR2 reads FQGNSA. With V trimmed by 0 bases and J by 8 bases, 7 bases remained unmatched. The CDR3 totals 15 residues. CDR3 DNA: TGTGCCAGCAGCTTAGCCATCCTAGCGGCCCATGAGCAGTTCTTC. Its translation: CASSLAILAAHEQFF.

This clonotype was found once. V and J are TRBV11-2 and TRBJ2-1; D gene uncertain. The CDR3 covers 15 residues. V was pared by 6 bases and J by 10 bases, with 22 bases between. CDR1 SGHAT and CDR2 FQNNGV come from the germline V gene. CDR3 DNA: TGTGCCAGCAGGGCAACAGTGGGCCCGAACGGGGAGCAGTTCTTC. Translated: CASRATVGPNGEQFF.

The chain has TRBV6-2 or TRBV6-3 and TRBJ2-3, with 7 nucleotides matching TRBD1. The CDR3 is 12 amino acids. The V gene end was trimmed by 4 bases and the J gene end by 11 bases; junction bases not matched to a gene: 6. The germline V gene has CDR1 MNHEY and CDR2 SVGEGT. The CDR3 sequence: CASSWDSWGQYF. In DNA form, the CDR3 reads TGTGCCAGCAGTTGGGACAGCTGGGGGCAGTATTTT.

This clonotype was found a few times. This rearrangement joins TRBV9 to TRBJ2-1; 14 bases agree with TRBD2. Looked up from germline, CDR1 is SGDLS and CDR2 is YYNGEE. Trimming at V came to 4 bases and at J to 3 bases, leaving 9 bases not matched to a gene. The CDR3 sequence is 18 residues long. The CDR3: CASSPRGTSGGLYNEQFF. The CDR3 DNA reads TGTGCCAGCAGCCCCCGCGGGACTAGCGGGGGACTCTACAATGAGCAGTTCTTC.

This clonotype was seen a handful of times. The rearrangement links TRBV7-9 to TRBJ2-5, with 9 positions matching TRBD2. Trimming took 8 bases from V and 2 from J; bases not matched to a gene: 15. The length of the CDR3 is 17 residues. From germline, CDR1 is SEHNR and CDR2 FQNEAQ (reference sequence). The CDR3 nucleotides read TGTGCCAGCGGGTCGTCCTCTAGCGGGGCTCCACAAGAGACCCAGTACTTC. This codes for CASGSSSSGAPQETQYF.

The V gene is TRBV24-1, the J gene TRBJ2-1; tentatively, D is TRBD1 or TRBD2 (7 bases each). The CDR3 covers 16 residues. Germline lookup yields CDR1 KGHDR and CDR2 SFDVKD. Trimming stripped 6 bases from V and 6 bases from J, with 20 bases between. Here the CDR3 reads CATSPVGGTVTNEQFF. CDR3 DNA sequence: TGTGCCACCAGTCCCGTGGGGGGGACAGTTACCAATGAGCAGTTCTTC.

In regard to this clonotype: As the CDR3 is not closed by the conserved phenylalanine or tryptophan, this likely results from a read error. CDR3: CATSEVDRDDNEQFS. For the CDR3, the DNA is TGTGCCACCAGTGAGGTGGACAGGGATGACAATGAGCAGTTCTCC. This chain uses TRBV24-1 with TRBJ2-1; 8 bases fit TRBD1. Germline-derived CDR1 and CDR2 are KGHDR and SFDVKD. Trimming cost V 4 bases and J 5 bases; bases outside gene matches: 6. CDR3 length: 15 residues.